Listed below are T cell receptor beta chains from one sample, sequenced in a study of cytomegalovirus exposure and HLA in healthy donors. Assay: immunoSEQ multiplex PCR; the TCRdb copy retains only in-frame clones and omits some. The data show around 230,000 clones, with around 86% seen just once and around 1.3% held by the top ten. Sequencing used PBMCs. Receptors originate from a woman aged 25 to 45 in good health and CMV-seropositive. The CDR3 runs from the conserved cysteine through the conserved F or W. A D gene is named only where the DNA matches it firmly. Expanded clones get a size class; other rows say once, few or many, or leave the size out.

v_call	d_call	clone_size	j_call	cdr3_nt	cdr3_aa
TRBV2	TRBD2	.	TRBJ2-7	TGTGCCAGCTCCCTTCTGACTAGCGGGGGTTTGAGACTGTACGAGCAGTACTTC	CASSLLTSGGLRLYEQYF
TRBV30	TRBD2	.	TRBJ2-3	TGTGCCTGGAGTGTAGGGCTAGCGGGCATGACAGATACGCAGTATTTT	CAWSVGLAGMTDTQYF
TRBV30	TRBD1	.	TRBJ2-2	TGTGCCTTTACCGGGACAGGGCCTACCGGGGAGCTGTTTTTT	CAFTGTGPTGELFF
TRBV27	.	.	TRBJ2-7	TGTGCCAGCAGTTTGGAGCTGAGCCCACTCGAGCAGTACTTC	CASSLELSPLEQYF
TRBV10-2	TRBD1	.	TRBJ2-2	TGCGCCAGCAAGATACCGGGACAGGGGAACACCGGGGAGCTGTTTTTT	CASKIPGQGNTGELFF
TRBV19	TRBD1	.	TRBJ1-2	TGTGCCAGTAGAGCACGGGACAGCGGAAACTATGGCTACACCTTC	CASRARDSGNYGYTF
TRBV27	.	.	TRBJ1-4	TGTGCCAGCATCGGGGGGGTTGCAACTAATGAAAAACTGTTTTTT	CASIGGVATNEKLFF
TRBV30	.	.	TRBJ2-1	TGTGCCTGGAGGCTCTACCTAGGCTCTACAGGGTACGGTGAGCAGTTCTTC	CAWRLYLGSTGYGEQFF
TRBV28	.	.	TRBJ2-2	TGTGCCAGCAGTTTATCACGGACCGGGGAGCTGTTTTTT	CASSLSRTGELFF
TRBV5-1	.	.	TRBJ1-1	TGCGCCAGCAGCTTGGGGACAGACCCCCCTGAGTACACTGAAGCTTTCTTT	CASSLGTDPPEYTEAFF
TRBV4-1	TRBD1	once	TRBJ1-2	TGCGCCAGCAGCCAAGAAACAGGGGGCCACTATGGCTACACCTTC	CASSQETGGHYGYTF
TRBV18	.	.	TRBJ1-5	TGTGCCAGCTCACCACCGGGGGCACAGCCCCAGCATTTT	CASSPPGAQPQHF